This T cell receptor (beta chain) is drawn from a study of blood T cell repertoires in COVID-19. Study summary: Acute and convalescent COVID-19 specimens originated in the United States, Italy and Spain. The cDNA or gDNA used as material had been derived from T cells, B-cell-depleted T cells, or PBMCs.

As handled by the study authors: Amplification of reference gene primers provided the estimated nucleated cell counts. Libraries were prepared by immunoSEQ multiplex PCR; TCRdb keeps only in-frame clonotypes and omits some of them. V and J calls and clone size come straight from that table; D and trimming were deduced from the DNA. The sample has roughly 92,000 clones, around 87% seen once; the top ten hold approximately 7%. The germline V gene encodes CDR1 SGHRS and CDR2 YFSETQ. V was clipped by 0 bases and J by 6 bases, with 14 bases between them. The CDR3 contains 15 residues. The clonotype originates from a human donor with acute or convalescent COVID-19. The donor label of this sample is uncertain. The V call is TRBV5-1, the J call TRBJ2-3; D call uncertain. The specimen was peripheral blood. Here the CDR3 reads CASSLALVGEDTQYF. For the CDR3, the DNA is TGCGCCAGCAGCTTGGCCCTGGTTGGAGAGGATACGCAGTATTTT.